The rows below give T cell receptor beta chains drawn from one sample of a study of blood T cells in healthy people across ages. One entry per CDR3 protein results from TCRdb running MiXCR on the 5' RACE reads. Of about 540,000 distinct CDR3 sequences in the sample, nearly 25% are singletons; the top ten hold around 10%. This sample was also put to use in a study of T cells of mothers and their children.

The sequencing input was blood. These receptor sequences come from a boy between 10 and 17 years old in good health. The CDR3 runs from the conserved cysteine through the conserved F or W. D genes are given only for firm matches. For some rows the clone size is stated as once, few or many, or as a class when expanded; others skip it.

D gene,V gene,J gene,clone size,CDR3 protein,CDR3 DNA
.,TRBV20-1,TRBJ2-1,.,CSAPPGGTAYNEQFF,TGCAGTGCTCCCCCCGGCGGGACCGCCTACAATGAGCAGTTCTTC
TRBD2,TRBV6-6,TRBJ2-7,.,CASSYRTSRDSYEQYF,TGTGCCAGCAGTTACCGGACTAGCAGGGATTCTTACGAGCAGTACTTC
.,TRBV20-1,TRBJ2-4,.,CSARTPGGNIQYF,TGCAGTGCTAGGACTCCAGGGGGGAACATTCAGTACTTC
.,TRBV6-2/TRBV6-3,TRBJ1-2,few,CASRTDRLDANYGYTF,TGTGCCAGCAGGACGGACAGACTAGATGCTAACTATGGCTACACCTTC
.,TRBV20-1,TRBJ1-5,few,CSARSWDQPQHF,TGCAGTGCTAGAAGTTGGGATCAGCCCCAGCATTTT
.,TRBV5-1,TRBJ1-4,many,CASSLGQGNEKLFF,TGCGCCAGCAGCTTGGGCCAGGGGAATGAAAAACTGTTTTTT
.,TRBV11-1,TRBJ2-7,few,CASSLSSDTGPYEQYF,TGTGCCAGCAGCTTATCCTCCGACACAGGGCCCTACGAGCAGTACTTC
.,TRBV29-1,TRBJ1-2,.,CSVSDGTHYGYTF,TGCAGCGTTTCGGACGGGACACACTATGGCTACACCTTC
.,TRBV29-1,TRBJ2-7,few,CSVEDEGYEQYF,TGCAGCGTTGAAGATGAGGGGTACGAGCAGTACTTC
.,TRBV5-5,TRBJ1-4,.,CASFWGDAKEKLFF,TGTGCCAGCTTCTGGGGGGACGCAAAGGAAAAACTGTTTTTT
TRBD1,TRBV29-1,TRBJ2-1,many,CSAQGQLDEQFF,TGCAGCGCCCAGGGACAGTTGGATGAGCAGTTCTTC
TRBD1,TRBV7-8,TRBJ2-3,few,CASSHLDRGLGTDTQYF,TGTGCCAGCAGCCACTTAGACAGGGGGCTCGGCACAGATACGCAGTATTTT
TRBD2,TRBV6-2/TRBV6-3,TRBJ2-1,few,CASSYSAGGGNEQFF,TGTGCCAGCAGTTACTCTGCGGGGGGAGGCAATGAGCAGTTCTTC
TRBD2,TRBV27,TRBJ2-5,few,CASGTSGGETQYF,TGTGCCAGCGGGACTAGCGGGGGAGAGACCCAGTACTTC
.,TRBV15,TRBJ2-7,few,CATSRVTGNYDEQYF,TGTGCCACCAGTCGTGTGACGGGCAACTACGACGAGCAGTACTTC
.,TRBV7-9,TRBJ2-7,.,CAVTGRNSYEQYF,TGTGCCGTAACGGGCAGAAACTCCTACGAGCAGTACTTC
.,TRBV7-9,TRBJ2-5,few,CASSEYISGLQETQYF,TGTGCCAGCAGCGAATATATTTCCGGCCTACAAGAGACCCAGTACTTC
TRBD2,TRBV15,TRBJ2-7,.,CATSRDPGLAGDQYF,TGTGCCACCAGCAGAGATCCGGGACTAGCGGGGGATCAGTACTTC
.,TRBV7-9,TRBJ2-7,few,CASSPQGGSPYEQYF,TGTGCCAGCAGCCCGCAGGGGGGCTCTCCCTACGAGCAGTACTTC
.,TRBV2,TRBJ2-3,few,CAVGPGSSDTQYF,TGTGCCGTTGGGCCAGGGTCATCAGATACGCAGTATTTT
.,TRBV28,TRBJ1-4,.,CASSLLTTVATNEKLFF,TGTGCCAGCAGTCTCCTGACGACCGTTGCAACTAATGAAAAACTGTTTTTT
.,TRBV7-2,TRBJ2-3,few,CASSSFMTDTQYF,TGTGCCAGCAGCTCTTTCATGACAGATACGCAGTATTTT
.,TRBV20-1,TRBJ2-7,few,CSARDQSNRAEQYF,TGCAGTGCTAGAGATCAAAGTAATCGGGCCGAGCAGTACTTC
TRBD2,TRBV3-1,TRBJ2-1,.,CASNRQGTSGSNNEQFF,TGTGCCAGCAACCGCCAAGGGACTAGCGGGAGTAACAATGAGCAGTTCTTC
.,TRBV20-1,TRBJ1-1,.,CSAHDRVLINTEAFF,TGCAGTGCACACGACAGAGTCCTTATCAACACTGAAGCTTTCTTT
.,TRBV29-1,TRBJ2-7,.,CSVEGVSSYEQYF,TGCAGCGTTGAAGGTGTTAGCTCCTACGAGCAGTACTTC
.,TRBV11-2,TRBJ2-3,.,CASSLKGIPTDTQYF,TGTGCCAGCAGCTTAAAGGGGATACCCACAGATACGCAGTATTTT
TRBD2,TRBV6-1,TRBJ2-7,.,CASSDRGGPREQYF,TGTGCCAGCAGTGATCGGGGGGGCCCCCGAGAGCAGTACTTC
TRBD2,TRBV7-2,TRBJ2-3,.,CASSLVGTSGNTDTQYF,TGTGCCAGCAGCTTAGTTGGGACTAGCGGGAACACAGATACGCAGTATTTT
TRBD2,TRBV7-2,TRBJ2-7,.,CASSPSTSGYEQYF,TGTGCCAGCAGCCCCTCGACTAGCGGATACGAGCAGTACTTC
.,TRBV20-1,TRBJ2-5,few,CSQPDRIGETQYF,TGCAGTCAACCAGACCGTATCGGGGAGACCCAGTACTTC
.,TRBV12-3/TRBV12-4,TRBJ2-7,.,CASSLGRTGSYEQYF,TGTGCCAGCAGTTTAGGTCGGACGGGTTCCTACGAGCAGTACTTC
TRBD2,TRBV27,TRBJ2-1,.,CASWTSGYHNEQFF,TGTGCCAGCTGGACTAGCGGATATCATAATGAGCAGTTCTTC
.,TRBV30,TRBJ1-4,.,CATWDQNEKLFF,TGTGCCACTTGGGACCAGAATGAAAAACTGTTTTTT
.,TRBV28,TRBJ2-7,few,CASSFNGARSYEQYF,TGTGCCAGCAGTTTTAACGGGGCTCGCTCCTACGAGCAGTACTTC
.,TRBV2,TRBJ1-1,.,CTSRTGGTEAFF,TGTACCAGCAGGACCGGGGGCACTGAAGCTTTCTTT
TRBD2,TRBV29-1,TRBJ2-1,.,CSVGEGLAGGEQFF,TGCAGCGTGGGAGAGGGACTAGCGGGGGGCGAGCAGTTCTTC
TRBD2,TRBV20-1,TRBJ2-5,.,CSAARGGSGETQYF,TGCAGTGCTGCCCGGGGGGGCTCCGGAGAGACCCAGTACTTC
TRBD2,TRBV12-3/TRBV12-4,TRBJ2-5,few,CASSLTSGSLKETQYF,TGTGCCAGCAGTTTAACTAGCGGGAGTCTTAAAGAGACCCAGTACTTC
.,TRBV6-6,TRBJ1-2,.,CASSYVRPSVYGYTF,TGTGCCAGCAGTTACGTCAGGCCATCAGTCTATGGCTACACCTTC
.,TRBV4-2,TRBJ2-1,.,CASSESPELRYNEQFF,TGTGCCAGCAGCGAATCCCCTGAGTTGCGTTACAATGAGCAGTTCTTC
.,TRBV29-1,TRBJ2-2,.,CSVAGTQTPNTGELFF,TGCAGCGTGGCCGGGACGCAAACACCGAACACCGGGGAGCTGTTTTTT
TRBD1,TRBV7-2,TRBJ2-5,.,CASSFASGQGGTQYF,TGTGCCAGCAGCTTTGCGTCTGGACAGGGGGGGACCCAGTACTTC
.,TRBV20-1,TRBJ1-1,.,CSARRGHRGAEAFF,TGCAGTGCTAGGAGAGGCCACCGCGGCGCTGAAGCTTTCTTT
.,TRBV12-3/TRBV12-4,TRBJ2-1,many,CASTLDSGYNEQFF,TGTGCCAGCACTCTGGACAGCGGCTACAATGAGCAGTTCTTC
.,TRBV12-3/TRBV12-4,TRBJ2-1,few,CASSPGGQFNEQFF,TGTGCCAGCAGTCCGGGGGGACAGTTCAATGAGCAGTTCTTC
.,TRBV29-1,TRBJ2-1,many,CSRNSRSEQFF,TGCAGCAGAAACAGCCGTTCGGAGCAGTTCTTC
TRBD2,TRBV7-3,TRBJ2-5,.,CASSFTGTSGETQYF,TGTGCCAGCAGCTTTACCGGGACTAGCGGAGAGACCCAGTACTTC
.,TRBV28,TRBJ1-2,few,CASSRGGGYTF,TGTGCCAGCTCCAGGGGTGGAGGCTACACCTTC
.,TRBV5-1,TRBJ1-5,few,CASSSPEGTDQPQHF,TGCGCCAGCAGCTCCCCGGAGGGGACGGACCAGCCCCAGCATTTT
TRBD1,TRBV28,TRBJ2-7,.,CASSPPDRGSYEQYF,TGTGCCAGCAGCCCCCCGGACAGGGGATCCTACGAGCAGTACTTC
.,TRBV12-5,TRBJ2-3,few,CASGLALDSTDTQYF,TGTGCTAGTGGTTTGGCTCTTGATTCCACAGATACGCAGTATTTT
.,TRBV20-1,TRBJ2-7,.,CSASSGATYEQYF,TGCAGTGCTAGTTCTGGGGCTACCTACGAGCAGTACTTC
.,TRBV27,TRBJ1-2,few,CASSLSGGWDGYTF,TGTGCCAGCAGTTTATCCGGTGGGTGGGATGGCTACACCTTC
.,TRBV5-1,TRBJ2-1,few,CASSLNANEQFF,TGCGCCAGCAGCTTGAATGCCAATGAGCAGTTCTTC
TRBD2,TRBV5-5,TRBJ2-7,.,CASSQLAGAVYEQYF,TGTGCCAGCAGCCAGCTAGCGGGAGCCGTCTACGAGCAGTACTTC
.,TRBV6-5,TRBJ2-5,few,CASRYGSGRETQYF,TGTGCCAGCAGATACGGGTCAGGGAGGGAGACCCAGTACTTC
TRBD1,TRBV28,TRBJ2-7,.,CVSSLPQGTGSYEQYF,TGTGTCAGCAGTTTACCCCAAGGGACAGGCAGCTACGAGCAGTACTTC
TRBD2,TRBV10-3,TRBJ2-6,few,CAISELVASGEYSGANVLTF,TGTGCCATCAGTGAGCTGGTGGCTAGCGGGGAATACTCTGGGGCCAACGTCCTGACTTTC